Listed below are T cell receptor beta chains from one sample, sequenced in a study of early T cells in non-severe SARS-CoV-2 infection. TCRdb processed the 5' RACE reads anew with MiXCR; each CDR3 protein has one entry. Of about 61,000 distinct CDR3 sequences detected, more than 9% appear once; the ten largest clones hold 1.2%. The sequencing input was whole blood. These receptors were collected from an adult who was a healthcare worker with PCR-confirmed SARS-CoV-2 infection or an uninfected control (not recorded which). The CDR3 runs from the conserved cysteine through the conserved F or W. D genes are given only for firm matches. Size is omitted from some rows. Given values are once, few, many or a class for expanded clones.

CDR3 length,V gene,J gene,D gene,clone size,CDR3 DNA,CDR3 protein
16,TRBV11-3,TRBJ2-2,NA,NA,TGTGCCAGCAGCCTTCCTATGGGGACGAACACCGGGGAGCTGTTTTTT,CASSLPMGTNTGELFF
12,TRBV11-2,TRBJ2-5,NA,medium-sized,TGTGCCAGCAGCTTGGTGCAAGAGACCCAGTACTTC,CASSLVQETQYF
11,TRBV12-3/TRBV12-4,TRBJ1-1,NA,many,TGTGCCAGCAGGGGGTTGTCTGAAGCTTTCTTT,CASRGLSEAFF
13,TRBV5-6,TRBJ2-5,NA,few,TGTGCCAGCAGCTTGGTAGCGTCGGAGACCCAGTACTTC,CASSLVASETQYF
15,TRBV6-5,TRBJ1-5,NA,NA,TGTGCCAGCAGTCAGGACACCTATAGCAATCAGCCCCAGCATTTT,CASSQDTYSNQPQHF
16,TRBV5-4,TRBJ2-1,TRBD2,few,TGTGCCAGCAGCTTGGGAGAGCTAGCGGAGCACAATGAGCAGTTCTTC,CASSLGELAEHNEQFF
14,TRBV29-1,TRBJ2-1,TRBD1,NA,TGCAGCACCCGGGACAGGGCGGTTCGCAATGAGCAGTTCTTC,CSTRDRAVRNEQFF
14,TRBV18,TRBJ1-1,TRBD1,NA,TGTGCCAGCTCACCAAGGGACAGGGGGACTGAAGCTTTCTTT,CASSPRDRGTEAFF
11,TRBV2,TRBJ1-4,NA,many,TGTGCCAGCAAGCTCAGGGAAAAACTGTTTTTT,CASKLREKLFF
12,TRBV6-1,TRBJ2-1,NA,many,TGTGCCAGCACGGGCCGGTACAATGAGCAGTTCTTC,CASTGRYNEQFF
16,TRBV18,TRBJ2-2,TRBD2,many,TGTGCCAGCTCACCACCGGGACTAGCGAACACCGGGGAGCTGTTTTTT,CASSPPGLANTGELFF
16,TRBV10-1,TRBJ2-3,TRBD1,few,TGCGCCAGCAGCCGCGGACAGGGGCGAGTAACAAATACGCAGTATTTT,CASSRGQGRVTNTQYF
14,TRBV15,TRBJ1-1,NA,NA,TGTGCCACCAGCCCCATCCAATTAAACACTGAAGCTTTCTTT,CATSPIQLNTEAFF
14,TRBV2,TRBJ2-5,TRBD1,few,TGTGCCAGCAGTGAAGACAGGGGTCATGAGACCCAGTACTTC,CASSEDRGHETQYF
14,TRBV7-2,TRBJ2-3,TRBD1,NA,TGTGCCAGCAGCCAGGACAGGGGGCTAGATACGCAGTATTTT,CASSQDRGLDTQYF
12,TRBV7-2,TRBJ1-6,NA,few,TGTGCCAGCAGCTTCGCCCATTCACCCCTCCACTTT,CASSFAHSPLHF
13,TRBV9,TRBJ1-2,TRBD1,many,TGTGCCAGCAGCGTAACAGGGGGCTGGGGCTACACCTTC,CASSVTGGWGYTF
16,TRBV5-1,TRBJ2-2,TRBD1,few,TGCGCCAGCAGCGAGAGGACAGGGGGCAACACCGGGGAGCTGTTTTTT,CASSERTGGNTGELFF
16,TRBV19,TRBJ2-2,TRBD2,many,TGTGCCAGTAGTCGCCGACTAGCGGAAAACACCGGGGAGCTGTTTTTT,CASSRRLAENTGELFF
15,TRBV5-1,TRBJ2-3,TRBD1,NA,TGCGCCAGCAGCCTAAGGACAGGGAGCACAGATACGCAGTATTTT,CASSLRTGSTDTQYF
14,TRBV30,TRBJ2-3,TRBD2,few,TGTGCCTGGAGTGTAGGACTAGTTGGGGTCCGGGCGAATTTT,CAWSVGLVGVRANF
14,TRBV29-1,TRBJ2-5,TRBD2,NA,TGCAGCGTTGTTCTAGCGGGGGCTCAAGAGACCCAGTACTTC,CSVVLAGAQETQYF
15,TRBV5-1,TRBJ2-1,TRBD1,many,TGCGCCAGCAGCCCGGGACAGGCAGTCTACAATGAGCAGTTCTTC,CASSPGQAVYNEQFF
14,TRBV2,TRBJ2-4,TRBD1,few,TGTGCCAGCGGGGACAGGACAGTCCCGGACATTCAGTACTTC,CASGDRTVPDIQYF
14,TRBV5-1,TRBJ1-1,TRBD1,NA,TGCGCCAGCAGCGTGGGACAGCCGAACACTGAAGCTTTCTTT,CASSVGQPNTEAFF
11,TRBV29-1,TRBJ2-1,NA,many,TGCAGCGTTGAAGAGTTCAATGAGCAGTTCTTC,CSVEEFNEQFF
15,TRBV29-1,TRBJ2-3,NA,few,TGCAGCGTTTGGGGTGACAGGCAATCCACAGATACGCAGTATTTT,CSVWGDRQSTDTQYF
17,TRBV6-6,TRBJ1-1,TRBD1,few,TGTGCCAGCAGTCAGGTTCCCGGACAGGGGATGAACACTGAAGCTTTCTTT,CASSQVPGQGMNTEAFF
13,TRBV30,TRBJ1-4,NA,many,TGTGCCTGGAGTAACCTTCGGGGTGAAAAACTGTTTTTT,CAWSNLRGEKLFF
18,TRBV6-6,TRBJ1-6,NA,NA,TGTGCCAGCAGTTACTCGACATCTTCTCTCAACCGGGATTCACCCCTCCACTTT,CASSYSTSSLNRDSPLHF
16,TRBV20-1,TRBJ1-6,NA,NA,TGCAGTGCTAGAGCTCGACCCACAGGGCGAAATTCACCCCTCCACTTT,CSARARPTGRNSPLHF
15,TRBV6-5,TRBJ1-6,NA,many,TGTGCCAGCAGGATCGATGGGGTTCATAATTCACCCCTCCACTTT,CASRIDGVHNSPLHF
13,TRBV12-3/TRBV12-4,TRBJ2-3,NA,few,TGTGCCAGCAGCTCCGGGGTCAGAGATACGCAGTATTTT,CASSSGVRDTQYF
13,TRBV20-1,TRBJ1-2,TRBD1,NA,TGCAGTGCTTCCCCGGACAGGACCTATGGCTACACCTTC,CSASPDRTYGYTF
13,TRBV7-2,TRBJ1-1,NA,many,TGTGCCAGCAGCTTAGCGCAGAACACTGAAGCTTTCTTT,CASSLAQNTEAFF
11,TRBV6-1,TRBJ1-2,NA,many,TGTGCCAGCAGTGAAACTATGGGCTACACCTTC,CASSETMGYTF
15,TRBV20-1,TRBJ2-5,NA,NA,TGCAGTGCTAGACCTCCGGTGGGGGGCGGAGAGACCCAGTACTTC,CSARPPVGGGETQYF
15,TRBV6-6,TRBJ2-2,NA,NA,TGTGCCAGCAGATGGGAAACAGGGTACACCGGGGAGCTGTTTTTT,CASRWETGYTGELFF
19,TRBV24-1,TRBJ2-1,TRBD2,NA,TGTGCCACCAGTTCAACCGGGACTAGCGGGGGGGCCTACCACAATGAGCAGTTCTTC,CATSSTGTSGGAYHNEQFF
12,TRBV6-1,TRBJ1-1,TRBD1,few,TGTGCCACAAACAGGGGAAACACTGAAGCTTTCTTT,CATNRGNTEAFF
16,TRBV4-1,TRBJ1-1,NA,many,TGCGCCAGCAGCCAAGACAGGGCTCGCGGGAACACTGAAGCTTTCTTT,CASSQDRARGNTEAFF
14,TRBV3-1,TRBJ1-5,NA,NA,TGTGCCAGCAGCCCACACTTAATGAATCAGCCCCAGCATTTT,CASSPHLMNQPQHF
16,TRBV3-1,TRBJ2-5,NA,many,TGTGCCAGCAGCCAAGGAGTAGTCAGCGGCCAAGAGACCCAGTACTTC,CASSQGVVSGQETQYF
15,TRBV7-3,TRBJ1-4,NA,many,TGTGCCAGCAGCCTCACCGGGACAAGGAATGAAAAACTGTTTTTT,CASSLTGTRNEKLFF
15,TRBV5-5,TRBJ1-5,NA,many,TGTGCCAGCAGCTTGATGGGTTGGAGCAATCAGCCCCAGCATTTT,CASSLMGWSNQPQHF
14,TRBV20-1,TRBJ1-6,NA,few,TGCAGTGCTAGAGTCCCGGGGAAGGATTCACCCCTCCACTTT,CSARVPGKDSPLHF
15,TRBV7-9,TRBJ2-4,TRBD2,few,TGTGCCAGCAGCCCACTGCGGGGGGCCAAGAACATTCAGTACTTC,CASSPLRGAKNIQYF
14,TRBV5-1,TRBJ2-5,TRBD1,NA,TGCGCCAGCAGCTCGGGACAGGCTCAAGAGACCCAGTACTTC,CASSSGQAQETQYF